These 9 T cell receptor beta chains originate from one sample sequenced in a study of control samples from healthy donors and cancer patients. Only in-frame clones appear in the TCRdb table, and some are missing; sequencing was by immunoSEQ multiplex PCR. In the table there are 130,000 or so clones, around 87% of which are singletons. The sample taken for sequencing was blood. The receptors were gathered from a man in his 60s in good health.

The DNA of the CDR3 is TGTGCCAGCAGCCTCACAGGAGAGAGCACTGAAGCTTTCTTT. This encodes CASSLTGESTEAFF. J is TRBJ1-1 and V is TRBV6-6, with a weak D call TRBD1 (5 bases). The CDR3 is 14 residues long. The V and J ends lost 6 bases and 4 bases respectively, with 15 bases between them. Germline-derived CDR1 and CDR2 are MNHNY and SVGAGI (reference sequence).

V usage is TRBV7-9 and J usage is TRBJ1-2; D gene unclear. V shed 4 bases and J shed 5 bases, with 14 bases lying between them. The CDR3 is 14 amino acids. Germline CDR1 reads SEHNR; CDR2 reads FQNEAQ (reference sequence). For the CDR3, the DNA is TGTGCCAGCAGCTCAAGCGGACGGAATTATGGCTACACCTTC. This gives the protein CASSSSGRNYGYTF.

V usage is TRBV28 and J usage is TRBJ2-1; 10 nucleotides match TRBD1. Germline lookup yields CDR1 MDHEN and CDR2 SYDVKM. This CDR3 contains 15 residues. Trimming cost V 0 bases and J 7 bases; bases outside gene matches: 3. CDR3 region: CASSLWGDRGNEQFF. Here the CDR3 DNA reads TGTGCCAGCAGTTTATGGGGGGACAGGGGAAATGAGCAGTTCTTC.

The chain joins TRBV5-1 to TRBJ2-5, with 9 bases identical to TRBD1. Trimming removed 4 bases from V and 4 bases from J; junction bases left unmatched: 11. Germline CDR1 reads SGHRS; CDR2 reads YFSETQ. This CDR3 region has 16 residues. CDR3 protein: CASSPSNTGGGETQYF. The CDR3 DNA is TGCGCCAGCAGCCCGAGTAATACAGGGGGCGGAGAGACCCAGTACTTC.

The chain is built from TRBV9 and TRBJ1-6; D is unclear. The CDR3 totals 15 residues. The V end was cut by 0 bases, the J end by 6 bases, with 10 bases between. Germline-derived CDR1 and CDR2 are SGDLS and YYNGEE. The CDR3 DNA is TGTGCCAGCAGCGTAGGAGGGAACGGTAATTCACCCCTCCACTTT. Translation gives CASSVGGNGNSPLHF.

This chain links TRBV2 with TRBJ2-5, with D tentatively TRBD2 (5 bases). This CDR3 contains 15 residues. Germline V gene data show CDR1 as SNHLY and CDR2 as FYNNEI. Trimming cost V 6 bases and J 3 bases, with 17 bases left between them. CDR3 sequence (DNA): TGTGCCAGCAGGCAAATCGGGAACACAAAAGAGACCCAGTACTTC. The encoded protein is CASRQIGNTKETQYF.

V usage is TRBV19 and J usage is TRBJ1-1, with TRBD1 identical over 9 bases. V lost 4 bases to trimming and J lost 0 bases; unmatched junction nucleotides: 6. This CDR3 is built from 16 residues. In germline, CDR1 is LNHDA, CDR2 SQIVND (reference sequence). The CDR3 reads CASSTGQGRLNTEAFF. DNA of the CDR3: TGTGCCAGTAGTACCGGACAGGGGCGATTGAACACTGAAGCTTTCTTT.

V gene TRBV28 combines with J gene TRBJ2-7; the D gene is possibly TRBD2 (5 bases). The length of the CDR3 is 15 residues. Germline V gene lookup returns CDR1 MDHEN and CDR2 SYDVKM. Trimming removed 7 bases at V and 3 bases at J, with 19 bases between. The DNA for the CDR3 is TGTGCCAGCACCCTAGCCCAAAGGCCTCACTACGAGCAGTACTTC. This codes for CASTLAQRPHYEQYF.

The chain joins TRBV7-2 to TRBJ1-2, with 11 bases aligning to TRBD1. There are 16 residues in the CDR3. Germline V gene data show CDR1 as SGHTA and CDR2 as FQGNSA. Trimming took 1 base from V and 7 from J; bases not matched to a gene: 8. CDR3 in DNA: TGTGCCAGCAGCTTAGTAGGGTTCGGGACAGGGGGTGGCTACACCTTC. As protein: CASSLVGFGTGGGYTF. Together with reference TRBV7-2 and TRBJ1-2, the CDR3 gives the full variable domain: GAGVSQSPSNKVTEKGKDVELRCDPISGHTALYWYRQSLGQGLEFLIYFQGNSAPDKSGLPSDRFSAERTGGSVSTLTIQRTQQEDSAVYLCASSLVGFGTGGGYTFGSGTRLTVV.